The 30 T cell receptor beta chains presented below share a single source sample, sequenced in a study of T cell changes during pregnancy in multiple sclerosis. TCRdb's table, derived via immunoSEQ multiplex PCR, lists solely in-frame clones and lacks some. The table has about 85,000 clones, roughly 90% seen once. Sequenced here: peripheral blood, sampled in the first trimester of pregnancy. The source is a female donor with multiple sclerosis, enrolled in a pregnancy study.

The CDR3 nucleotides are TGTGCCAGCAGCGCTAGCGGGAGCTCCTACAATGAGCAGTTCTTC. It encodes CASSASGSSYNEQFF. The chain is built from TRBV9 and TRBJ2-1, with TRBD2 matching 10 bases. Germline lookup yields CDR1 SGDLS and CDR2 YYNGEE. This CDR3 has 15 residues. The J segment lost 0 bases and the V segment lost 3 bases, leaving 0 bases of the junction unmatched.

The genes are TRBV5-6 and TRBJ1-2; no clear D. This CDR3 contains 14 residues. Per germline, CDR1 SGHDT and CDR2 YYEEEE. V lost 1 base, J lost 2 bases, and 9 bases lay in between. CDR3 in DNA: TGTGCCAGCAGCTTGCATGCGACAAACTATGGCTACACCTTC. Protein: CASSLHATNYGYTF.

The J gene is TRBJ2-7, the V gene TRBV21-1; whether TRBD1, the table's D call, matches the DNA was not checked. TRBV21-1 is noted as a pseudogene. This CDR3 spans 16 amino acids. The CDR3 sequence: CASSKRGKRIDYEQYF. CDR3 nucleotide sequence: TGTGCCAGCAGCAAAAGGGGCAAGCGCATTGACTACGAGCAGTACTTC.

V is TRBV5-1 and J is TRBJ2-7; 13 nucleotides line up with TRBD2. CDR1 and CDR2 from the germline V gene are SGHRS and YFSETQ. The CDR3 totals 15 residues. The V segment lost 0 bases and the J segment 3 bases; nucleotides outside the gene matches: 0. In DNA, the CDR3 is TGCGCCAGCAGCTTGGGGACTAGCGGGGGCTACGAGCAGTACTTC. Translating it yields CASSLGTSGGYEQYF.

The chain links TRBV2 to TRBJ1-2; TRBD1 matches 10 bases. Trimming cost V 6 bases and J 5 bases; bases outside gene matches: 6. This CDR3 has 14 amino acids. Germline V lookup: CDR1 SNHLY, CDR2 FYNNEI. The CDR3, as DNA: TGTGCCAGCAGGGACAGGGGGTTGGATTATGGCTACACCTTC. This encodes CASRDRGLDYGYTF.

This chain connects TRBV7-9 to TRBJ1-2; the D gene is possibly TRBD1 (6 bases). Germline CDR1 and CDR2: SEHNR and FQNEAQ (reference sequence). The CDR3 is 14 amino acids. The germline V and J ends were trimmed by 5 bases and 6 bases, with 16 bases remaining between them. The CDR3 loop is CASSPARTDNGYTF. CDR3 nucleotides: TGTGCCAGCAGCCCCGCCCGGACAGACAATGGCTACACCTTC.

This chain connects TRBV28 to TRBJ1-6; the D gene is possibly TRBD1 (5 bases). CDR1 and CDR2 from the germline V gene are MDHEN and SYDVKM. The length of the CDR3 is 13 residues. Trimming pared 4 bases from V and 9 bases from J, leaving 10 bases between. The CDR3, as DNA: TGTGCCAGCAGTTCCGGGGGTGGTTCACCCCTCCACTTT. Its protein is CASSSGGGSPLHF.

This chain links TRBV19 with TRBJ2-7; TRBD1 aligns across 8 bases. The CDR3 has 15 amino acids. The ends lost 3 bases at V and 5 bases at J; junction bases unmatched: 9. CDR1 is LNHDA, CDR2 SQIVND, per germline (reference sequence). CDR3 protein: CASSIRGREWDEQYF. The DNA for the CDR3 is TGTGCCAGTAGTATCAGGGGGCGTGAATGGGACGAGCAGTACTTC.

This chain links TRBV29-1 with TRBJ1-2, with D possibly being TRBD1 (5 bases). This CDR3 contains 12 residues. V shed 4 bases and J shed 8 bases, with 14 bases lying between them. The germline V gene has CDR1 SQVTM and CDR2 ANQGSEA. CDR3: CSVGTGTRGYTF. For the CDR3, the DNA is TGCAGCGTTGGAACAGGTACAAGGGGCTACACCTTC.

V and J are TRBV9 and TRBJ1-2; D is ambiguous. V was trimmed by 3 bases and J by 4 bases, leaving 10 bases between them. Germline V gene lookup returns CDR1 SGDLS and CDR2 YYNGEE. The CDR3 totals 13 residues. CDR3 in amino acids: CASSASEPYGYTF. The DNA of the CDR3 is TGTGCCAGCAGCGCCAGCGAGCCCTATGGCTACACCTTC.

The gene calls are TRBV7-2 and TRBJ2-3; 11 bases fit TRBD2. The V segment lost 4 bases and the J segment 2 bases; nucleotides outside the gene matches: 2. This CDR3 region has 15 residues. Per the germline V gene, CDR1 is SGHTA and CDR2 is FQGNSA. CDR3 DNA: TGTGCCAGCAGCTCTAGCGGGGGGTTCACAGATACGCAGTATTTT. Protein sequence: CASSSSGGFTDTQYF.

This clone has just one count. The rearrangement uses TRBV6-6 and TRBJ2-2; perhaps TRBD1 as D (5 bases). CDR1 and CDR2 from the germline V gene are MNHNY and SVGAGI (reference sequence). The CDR3 has 14 amino acids. Trimming took 0 bases from V and 6 from J, leaving 8 bases between them. DNA of the CDR3: TGTGCCAGCAGTTACTCGAAAGGGGCCGGGGAGCTGTTTTTT. This sequence encodes CASSYSKGAGELFF.

The count of this clone is one. The rearrangement links TRBV11-3 to TRBJ2-7; a possible D gene is TRBD1 (6 bases). The V gene lost 5 bases and the J gene lost 3 bases, with 11 bases spanning the gap. Germline CDR1 SGHNT, CDR2 YENEEA. CDR3 length: 13 residues. The CDR3 reads CASSALRGYEQYF. The CDR3 bases are TGTGCCAGCAGCGCACTCAGGGGCTACGAGCAGTACTTC.

To note about this clone: The sample holds other DNA sequences that translate to the same CDR3. The V gene is TRBV5-1, the J gene TRBJ2-1, with D possibly TRBD2 on 6 matching bases. CDR1 and CDR2 (germline): SGHRS, YFSETQ. CDR3 length: 15 residues. V lost 0 bases and J 4 bases, leaving 11 bases between the germline ends. The CDR3 sequence is CASSLESSGYNEQFF. The CDR3 DNA reads TGCGCCAGCAGCTTGGAGAGTAGCGGATACAATGAGCAGTTCTTC.

The rearrangement links TRBV5-1 to TRBJ2-1; perhaps TRBD2 as D (6 bases). From germline, CDR1 is SGHRS and CDR2 YFSETQ. The length of the CDR3 is 16 residues. V lost 2 bases and J lost 8, with 20 bases in between. CDR3 nucleotides: TGCGCCAGCAGCTTAGGCCGATATTTCGGGAGCGATGAGCAGTTCTTC. This codes for CASSLGRYFGSDEQFF.

This sequence joins TRBV9 and TRBJ1-1; D perhaps matches TRBD1 (5 bases). CDR1 is SGDLS, CDR2 YYNGEE, per germline. The V gene lost 4 bases and the J gene lost 3 bases, with 16 bases spanning the gap. The CDR3 is 15 residues long. CDR3 coding DNA: TGTGCCAGCAGCACAGTTCTGGGGCTCGACACTGAAGCTTTCTTT. Translated: CASSTVLGLDTEAFF.

The rearrangement joins TRBV5-6 to TRBJ1-6; D unresolved. Germline-derived CDR1 and CDR2 are SGHDT and YYEEEE. The V gene lost 4 bases and the J gene lost 5 bases, with 19 bases spanning the gap. This CDR3 region has 17 residues. The CDR3 reads CASSIREAGLHNSPLHF. The CDR3 nucleotides read TGTGCCAGCAGCATCCGAGAAGCGGGCCTGCATAATTCACCCCTCCACTTT.

The genes are TRBV5-6 and TRBJ1-6; maybe TRBD1 (5 bases). CDR1 is SGHDT and CDR2 is YYEEEE in the germline V gene. The V gene lost 1 base and the J gene lost 5 bases, with 7 bases spanning the gap. The CDR3 extends over 14 amino acids. In DNA, the CDR3 is TGTGCCAGCAGCTTGATACAGGATAATTCACCCCTCCACTTT. This sequence encodes CASSLIQDNSPLHF. Full variable domain (rest looked up from reference TRBV5-6 and TRBJ1-6): DAGVTQSPTHLIKTRGQQVTLRCSPKSGHDTVSWYQQALGQGPQFIFQYYEEEERQRGNFPDRFSGHQFPNYSSELNVNALLLGDSALYLCASSLIQDNSPLHFGNGTRLTVT.

This chain joins TRBV15 and TRBJ1-1, with 11 bases that match TRBD1. V was clipped by 5 bases and J by 4 bases; unmatched bases: 0. The CDR3 is 13 residues long. Germline CDR1 and CDR2: LNHNV and YYDKDF (reference sequence). The CDR3 region has the DNA TGTGCCACCAGCGGGACAGGGGGCACTGAAGCTTTCTTT. Its protein product is CATSGTGGTEAFF.

This clone was picked up a small number of times. This chain connects TRBV19 to TRBJ2-1; a weak D match, TRBD1 (5 bases). The germline gives CDR1 LNHDA, CDR2 SQIVND (reference sequence). The CDR3 covers 14 residues. Trimming cost V 5 bases and J 6 bases, with 14 bases left between them. CDR3 DNA sequence: TGTGCCAGTAGTTTAAGTGACAGTTCCAATGAGCAGTTCTTC. It specifies CASSLSDSSNEQFF.

J is TRBJ1-5 and V is TRBV19, with 7 bases aligning to TRBD1. CDR3 length: 14 residues. V lost 5 bases and J lost 1; bases outside the gene matches: 2. Germline values: CDR1 LNHDA, CDR2 SQIVND (reference sequence). The CDR3, as DNA: TGTGCCAGTAGTCGGACAGGCAGCAATCAGCCCCAGCATTTT. It translates to CASSRTGSNQPQHF.

The V and J genes are TRBV27 and TRBJ1-6; 9 nucleotides agree with TRBD1. The germline gives CDR1 MNHEY, CDR2 SMNVEV (reference sequence). Germline trimming cut 5 bases from V and 10 bases from J; bases unmatched to any gene: 15. This CDR3 comprises 17 residues. CDR3 sequence: CASSVGDRVRFRSPLHF. In DNA, the CDR3 is TGTGCCAGCAGTGTGGGGGACAGGGTGAGGTTCCGGTCACCCCTCCACTTT.

The chain is built from TRBV7-5 and TRBJ1-4. TRBV7-5 is an annotated pseudogene. The CDR3 extends over 16 amino acids. The CDR3 DNA reads as TGTGCCAGAAGCTTAGTTCTCGGGAGGGTGAATGAAAAACTGTTTTTT. It codes for CARSLVLGRVNEKLFF.

The chain carries TRBV6-1 and TRBJ2-2; 7 nucleotides line up with TRBD1. This CDR3 spans 15 amino acids. V was pared by 4 bases and J by 1 base, with 3 bases of the junction left unmatched. The germline V gene encodes CDR1 MNHNS and CDR2 SASEGT. CDR3 coding DNA: TGTGCCAGCAGTGGGGGACAGCAGAACACCGGGGAGCTGTTTTTT. As protein: CASSGGQQNTGELFF.

The genes are TRBV9 and TRBJ2-1; D not certain. There are 13 residues in the CDR3. Deletions cut 0 bases from V and 6 bases from J, with 7 bases between. The germline CDR1 and CDR2 sequences are SGDLS and YYNGEE. CDR3 sequence reads: CASSVVPRNEQFF. In DNA, the CDR3 is TGTGCCAGCAGCGTAGTCCCCCGCAATGAGCAGTTCTTC.

This rearrangement joins TRBV30 to TRBJ2-5; perhaps TRBD1 as D (6 bases). Germline CDR1 is GTSNPN and CDR2 is SVGIG (reference sequence). The CDR3 runs to 17 residues. The V and J ends lost 0 bases and 5 bases respectively, with 22 bases between them. The DNA for the CDR3 is TGTGCCTGGAGTGTACATTCTAGTCGGAACAGGGATGAGACCCAGTACTTC. This gives the protein CAWSVHSSRNRDETQYF.

This clone was observed a single time. The V gene is TRBV11-2, the J gene TRBJ2-7, with 7 nucleotides matching TRBD1. V lost 5 bases to trimming and J lost 0 bases; unmatched junction nucleotides: 10. Germline values: CDR1 SGHAT, CDR2 FQNNGV. This CDR3 is built from 16 residues. CDR3 residues: CASSNRDRVFSYEQYF. For the CDR3, the DNA is TGTGCCAGCAGCAACCGGGACAGAGTTTTCTCCTACGAGCAGTACTTC.

The chain links TRBV11-3 to TRBJ2-7, with a weak D call TRBD1 (5 bases). CDR1 is SGHNT, CDR2 YENEEA, per germline. The CDR3 covers 13 residues. The ends were cut back, 1 base at V and 6 bases at J, with 10 bases in the middle. In DNA, the CDR3 is TGTGCCAGCAGCTTAGCACATCAGGGCGAGCAGTACTTC. Translated, it gives CASSLAHQGEQYF. The full variable domain, rest sourced from reference TRBV11-3 and TRBJ2-7, is EAGVVQSPRYKIIEKKQPVAFWCNPISGHNTLYWYLQNLGQGPELLIRYENEEAVDDSQLPKDRFSAERLKGVDSTLKIQPAELGDSAVYLCASSLAHQGEQYFGPGTRLTVT.

The rearrangement uses TRBV4-3 and TRBJ2-3; no clear D gene. Germline loops: CDR1 LGHNA, CDR2 YSLEER. V shed 1 base and J shed 2 bases, with 4 bases lying between them. The CDR3 has 13 residues. The DNA for the CDR3 is TGCGCCAGCAGCCAAGCAGACACAGATACGCAGTATTTT. Translated: CASSQADTDTQYF.

This chain links TRBV7-2 with TRBJ1-2, with 9 bases fitting TRBD1. J lost 3 bases, V lost 5 bases, and 1 base had no gene match. This CDR3 has 13 residues. Germline V lookup: CDR1 SGHTA, CDR2 FQGNSA. This CDR3 is CASSRDRDYGYTF. The CDR3 nucleotides are TGTGCCAGCAGCCGGGACAGGGACTATGGCTACACCTTC.